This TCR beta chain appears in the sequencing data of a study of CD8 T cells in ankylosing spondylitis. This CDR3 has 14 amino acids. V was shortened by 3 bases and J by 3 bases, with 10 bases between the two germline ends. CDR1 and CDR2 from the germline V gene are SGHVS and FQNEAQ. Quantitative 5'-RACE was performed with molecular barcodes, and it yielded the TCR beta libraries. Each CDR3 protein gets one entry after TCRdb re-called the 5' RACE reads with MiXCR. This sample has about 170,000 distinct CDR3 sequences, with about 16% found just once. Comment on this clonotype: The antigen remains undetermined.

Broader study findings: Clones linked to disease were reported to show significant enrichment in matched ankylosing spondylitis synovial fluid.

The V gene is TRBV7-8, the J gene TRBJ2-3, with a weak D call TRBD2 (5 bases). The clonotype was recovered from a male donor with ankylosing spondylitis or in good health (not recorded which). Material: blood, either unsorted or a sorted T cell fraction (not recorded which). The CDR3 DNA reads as TGTGCCAGCAGCTTTTCCGGGGTGACAGATACGCAGTATTTT. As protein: CASSFSGVTDTQYF. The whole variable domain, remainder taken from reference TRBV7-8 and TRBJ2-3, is GAGVSQSPRYKVAKRGQDVALRCDPISGHVSLFWYQQALGQGPEFLTYFQNEAQLDKSGLPSDRFFAERPEGSVSTLKIQRTQQEDSAVYLCASSFSGVTDTQYFGPGTRLTVL.